These T cell receptor beta chains were read from a single sample in a study of cytomegalovirus exposure and HLA in healthy donors. Profiled with immunoSEQ multiplex PCR; TCRdb holds only in-frame clones, not every one. The data show 90,000 to 100,000 clones, with roughly three quarters seen just once and approximately 8% held by the top ten. What was sequenced was PBMCs. Source of these receptors: a female donor in good health and CMV-seronegative. CDR3s include the opening cysteine and the closing phenylalanine or tryptophan. Each record gives: V gene, J gene, D gene, clone size, CDR3 protein, CDR3 DNA. A D gene is named only where the DNA matches it firmly. Part of the rows lack a size; the others show once, few, many or a class for expanded clones.

TRBV19,TRBJ2-3,TRBD2,-,CASSIDRGDTDTQYF,TGTGCCAGTAGTATAGATCGGGGGGACACAGATACGCAGTATTTT
TRBV7-9,TRBJ2-3,TRBD1,-,CASRENRDRGQDTQYF,TGTGCCAGCAGGGAAAACCGGGACAGGGGGCAAGATACGCAGTATTTT
TRBV4-2,TRBJ2-5,-,-,CASSQPTPGETQYF,TGTGCCAGCAGCCAACCCACTCCGGGGGAGACCCAGTACTTC
TRBV5-4,TRBJ2-7,-,-,CAFTALPYEQYF,TGTGCCTTTACAGCTCTTCCCTACGAGCAGTACTTC
TRBV7-9,TRBJ1-4,TRBD1,-,CASSHRDSSYEKLFF,TGTGCCAGCAGCCACCGGGACAGTTCATATGAAAAACTGTTTTTT
TRBV5-1,TRBJ1-4,-,-,CASSLDPSPNEKLFF,TGCGCCAGCAGCTTGGATCCCAGTCCCAATGAAAAACTGTTTTTT
TRBV9,TRBJ2-5,TRBD1,-,CASSVAARGQRETQYF,TGTGCCAGCAGCGTAGCGGCCAGGGGGCAGAGGGAGACCCAGTACTTC
TRBV29-1,TRBJ2-7,TRBD1,once,CSVVGQGGHEQYF,TGCAGCGTTGTTGGACAGGGGGGCCACGAGCAGTACTTC
TRBV25-1,TRBJ1-1,-,-,CASSEMGAVATEAFF,TGTGCCAGCAGTGAAATGGGGGCCGTAGCCACTGAAGCTTTCTTT
TRBV7-2,TRBJ2-3,-,-,CASSLRDTDTQYF,TGTGCCAGCAGCCTCCGAGACACAGATACGCAGTATTTT
TRBV28,TRBJ1-2,-,-,CASSPAGTKGYGYTF,TGTGCCAGCAGCCCAGCGGGCACCAAAGGCTATGGCTACACCTTC
TRBV7-9,TRBJ2-3,-,-,CASSFRLRGGGTDTQYF,TGTGCCAGCAGCTTTCGCTTGAGGGGGGGAGGGACAGATACGCAGTATTTT
TRBV7-9,TRBJ2-2,TRBD2,-,CSSTGHSGRALTGELFF,TGTTCCAGCACCGGACATAGCGGGAGGGCCCTCACCGGGGAGCTGTTTTTT
TRBV5-8,TRBJ2-5,TRBD1,few,CASSVYRGLAKETQYF,TGTGCCAGCAGCGTCTACAGGGGGCTGGCGAAAGAGACCCAGTACTTC
TRBV18,TRBJ2-5,TRBD2,once,CASSPSSGVQETQYF,TGTGCCAGCTCACCATCCAGCGGGGTACAAGAGACCCAGTACTTC
TRBV14,TRBJ2-1,-,-,CASSQERRHNEQFF,TGTGCCAGCAGCCAAGAGAGGCGGCACAATGAGCAGTTCTTC
TRBV5-1,TRBJ1-1,-,-,CASSGRASDSEAFF,TGCGCCAGCAGCGGCCGGGCCTCGGACTCTGAAGCTTTCTTT